The 10 T cell receptor beta chains presented below share a single source sample, sequenced in a study of blood T cell repertoires in COVID-19. Only in-frame clones appear in the TCRdb table, and some are missing; sequencing was by immunoSEQ multiplex PCR. The sample has roughly 67,000 clones, about 86% seen once. Sequenced sample: peripheral blood. Receptors originate from a man between 45 and 60 years old with acute or convalescent COVID-19.

The genes are TRBV6-5 and TRBJ1-5; no clear D. CDR1 is MNHEY and CDR2 is SVGAGI in the germline V gene. The CDR3 covers 12 residues. Trimming pared 10 bases from V and 3 bases from J, leaving 10 bases between. CDR3 protein: CATQNFNQPQHF. DNA of the CDR3: TGTGCCACCCAGAATTTCAATCAGCCCCAGCATTTT.

The gene calls are TRBV6-5 and TRBJ2-4, with TRBD2 matching over 7 bases. The CDR3 has 12 amino acids. The V gene's germline CDR1 is MNHEY and CDR2 SVGAGI. With V trimmed by 6 bases and J by 9 bases, 5 bases remained unmatched. CDR3 residues: CASRGGSGIQYF. The CDR3 coding sequence is TGTGCCAGCAGGGGCGGGAGTGGCATTCAGTACTTC.

This chain connects TRBV21-1 to TRBJ2-7; the DNA was not used to check the table's D call, TRBD1. TRBV21-1 is deemed a pseudogene. The CDR3 is made up of 14 amino acids. The CDR3 DNA sequence: TGTGCCAGCAGCTCCGGGGGACAGGGGGTTAAGCAGTACTTC. Protein sequence: CASSSGGQGVKQYF.

In regard to this clone: At one of its ends the junction is not consistent with the germline gene, which may arise from a read error. The V gene is TRBV6-5, the J gene TRBJ1-2, with 9 bases identical to TRBD1. Germline lookup yields CDR1 MNHEY and CDR2 SVGAGI. The CDR3 has 12 amino acids. In DNA form, the CDR3 reads TGTGCCAGCAGTCCCGAGGACAGGGGATCTGCCTTC. Protein: CASSPEDRGSAF.

This chain joins TRBV5-1 and TRBJ2-3, with D possibly TRBD2 on 6 matching bases. In germline, CDR1 is SGHRS, CDR2 YFSETQ. Trimming shortened V by 8 bases and J by 8 bases, and 15 bases separated the two germline ends. The CDR3 extends over 12 amino acids. CDR3 DNA: TGCGCCAGTGGCTTCCAGGGAGGTACGCAGTATTTT. It is translated as CASGFQGGTQYF.

The gene calls are TRBV20-1 and TRBJ2-1; no clear D gene. V was clipped by 4 bases and J by 4 bases, with 5 bases between them. The CDR3 extends over 11 amino acids. In germline, CDR1 is DFQATT, CDR2 SNEGSKA (reference sequence). The CDR3 spells CSAKQYNEQFF. The CDR3 coding sequence is TGCAGTGCTAAACAATACAATGAGCAGTTCTTC.

The chain recombines TRBV6-5 with TRBJ2-7, with TRBD2 as a possible D gene (5 bases). This CDR3 comprises 15 residues. Germline loops: CDR1 MNHEY, CDR2 SVGAGI. V lost 0 bases and J 2 bases, leaving 11 bases between the germline ends. The CDR3 protein is CASSYSAEATYEQYF. The CDR3 DNA sequence: TGTGCCAGCAGTTACTCAGCGGAGGCAACCTACGAGCAGTACTTC.

The V and J genes are TRBV19 and TRBJ1-5; D is perhaps TRBD1 (6 bases). The germline V gene has CDR1 LNHDA and CDR2 SQIVND (reference sequence). V shed 5 bases and J shed 9 bases, with 14 bases lying between them. This CDR3 comprises 13 residues. CDR3 nucleotide sequence: TGTGCCAGTAGTGCACAGGGTCGGGGGCCCCAGCATTTT. Its protein is CASSAQGRGPQHF.

CDR3 amino acids: CSVEASGGEKLFF. DNA of the CDR3: TGCAGCGTTGAAGCCTCCGGAGGGGAAAAACTGTTTTTT. The chain links TRBV29-1 to TRBJ1-4, with unresolved D. The V gene lost 1 base and the J gene lost 8 bases, with 11 bases spanning the gap. The CDR3 is 13 amino acids. Germline assignment: CDR1 SQVTM and CDR2 ANQGSEA. The full variable domain, its missing parts supplied by reference TRBV29-1 and TRBJ1-4, is SAVISQKPSRDICQRGTSLTIQCQVDSQVTMMFWYRQQPGQSLTLIATANQGSEATYESGFVIDKFPISRPNLTFSTLTVSNMSPEDSSIYLCSVEASGGEKLFFGSGTQLSVL.

The gene calls are TRBV7-9 and TRBJ2-4, with 8 bases aligning to TRBD2. The CDR3 consists of 16 residues. CDR1 and CDR2 (germline): SEHNR, FQNEAQ (reference sequence). Trimming at V came to 4 bases and at J to 2 bases, leaving 7 bases not matched to a gene. The CDR3 DNA reads as TGTGCCAGCAGCTCCCGGGGGGGGACGACCAAAAACATTCAGTACTTC. Encoded protein: CASSSRGGTTKNIQYF.